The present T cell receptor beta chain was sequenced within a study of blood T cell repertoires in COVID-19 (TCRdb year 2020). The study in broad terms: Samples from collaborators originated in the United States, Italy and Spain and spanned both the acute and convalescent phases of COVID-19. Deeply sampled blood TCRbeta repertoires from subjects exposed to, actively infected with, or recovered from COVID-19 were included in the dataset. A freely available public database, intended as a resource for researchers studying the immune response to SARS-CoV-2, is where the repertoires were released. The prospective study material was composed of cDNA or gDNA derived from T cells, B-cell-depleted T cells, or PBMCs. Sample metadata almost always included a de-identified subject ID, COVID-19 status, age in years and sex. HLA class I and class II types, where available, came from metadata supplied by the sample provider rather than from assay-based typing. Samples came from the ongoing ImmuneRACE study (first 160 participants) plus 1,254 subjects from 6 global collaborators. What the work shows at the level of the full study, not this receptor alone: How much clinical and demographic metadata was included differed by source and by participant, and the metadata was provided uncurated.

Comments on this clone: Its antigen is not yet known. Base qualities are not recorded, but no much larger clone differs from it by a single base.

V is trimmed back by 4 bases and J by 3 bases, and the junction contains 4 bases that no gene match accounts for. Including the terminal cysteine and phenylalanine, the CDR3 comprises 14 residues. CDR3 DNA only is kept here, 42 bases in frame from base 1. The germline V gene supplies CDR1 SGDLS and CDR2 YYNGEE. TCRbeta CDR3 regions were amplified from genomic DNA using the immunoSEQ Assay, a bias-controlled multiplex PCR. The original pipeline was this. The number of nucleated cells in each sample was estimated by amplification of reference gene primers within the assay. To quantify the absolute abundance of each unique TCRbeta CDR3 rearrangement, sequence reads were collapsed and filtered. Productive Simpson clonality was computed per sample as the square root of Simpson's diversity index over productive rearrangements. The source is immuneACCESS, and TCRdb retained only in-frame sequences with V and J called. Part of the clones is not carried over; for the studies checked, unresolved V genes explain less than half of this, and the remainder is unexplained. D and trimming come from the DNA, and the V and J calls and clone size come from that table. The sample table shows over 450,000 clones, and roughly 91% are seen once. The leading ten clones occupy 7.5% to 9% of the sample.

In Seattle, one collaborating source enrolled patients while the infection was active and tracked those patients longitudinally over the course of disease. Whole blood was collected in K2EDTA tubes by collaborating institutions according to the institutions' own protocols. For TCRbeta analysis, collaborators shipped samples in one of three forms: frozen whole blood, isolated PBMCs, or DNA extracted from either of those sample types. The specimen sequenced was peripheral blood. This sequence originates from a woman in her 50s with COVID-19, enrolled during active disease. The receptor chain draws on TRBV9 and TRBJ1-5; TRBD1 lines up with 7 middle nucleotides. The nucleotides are TGTGCCAGCAGCTCACAGGGGCTCAATCAGCCCCAGCATTTT. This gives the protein CASSSQGLNQPQHF.